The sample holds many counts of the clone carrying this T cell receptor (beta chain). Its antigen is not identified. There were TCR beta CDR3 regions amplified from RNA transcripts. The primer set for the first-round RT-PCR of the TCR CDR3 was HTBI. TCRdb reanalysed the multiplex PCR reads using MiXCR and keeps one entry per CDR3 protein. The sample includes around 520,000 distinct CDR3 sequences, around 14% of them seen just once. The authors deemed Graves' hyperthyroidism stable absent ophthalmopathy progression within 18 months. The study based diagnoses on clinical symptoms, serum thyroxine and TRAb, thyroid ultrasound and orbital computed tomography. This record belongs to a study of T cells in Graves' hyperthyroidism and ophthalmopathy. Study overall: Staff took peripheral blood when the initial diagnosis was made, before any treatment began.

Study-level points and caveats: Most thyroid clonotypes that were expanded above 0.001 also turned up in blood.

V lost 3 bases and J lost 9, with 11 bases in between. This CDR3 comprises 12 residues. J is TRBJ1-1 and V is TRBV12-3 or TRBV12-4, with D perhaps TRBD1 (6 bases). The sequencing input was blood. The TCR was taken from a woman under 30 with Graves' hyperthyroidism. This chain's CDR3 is CASSFFRGKAFF. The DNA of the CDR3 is TGTGCCAGCAGTTTCTTCAGGGGTAAAGCTTTCTTT.